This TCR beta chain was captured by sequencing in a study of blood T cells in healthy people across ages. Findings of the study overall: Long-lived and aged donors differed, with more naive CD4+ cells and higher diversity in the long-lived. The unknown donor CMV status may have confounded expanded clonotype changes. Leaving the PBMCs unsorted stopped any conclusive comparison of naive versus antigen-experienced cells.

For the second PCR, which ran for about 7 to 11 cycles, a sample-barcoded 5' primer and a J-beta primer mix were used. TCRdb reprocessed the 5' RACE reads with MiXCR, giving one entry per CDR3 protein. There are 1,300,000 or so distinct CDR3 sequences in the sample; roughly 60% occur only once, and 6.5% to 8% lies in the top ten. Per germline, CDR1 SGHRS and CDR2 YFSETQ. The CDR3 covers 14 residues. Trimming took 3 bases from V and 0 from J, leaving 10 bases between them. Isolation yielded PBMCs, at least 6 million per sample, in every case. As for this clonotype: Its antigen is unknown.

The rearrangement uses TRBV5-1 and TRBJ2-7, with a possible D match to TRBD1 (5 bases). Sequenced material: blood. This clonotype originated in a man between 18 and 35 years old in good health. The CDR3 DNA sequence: TGCGCCAGCAGCTCGACAGAAGACTCCTACGAGCAGTACTTC. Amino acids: CASSSTEDSYEQYF.